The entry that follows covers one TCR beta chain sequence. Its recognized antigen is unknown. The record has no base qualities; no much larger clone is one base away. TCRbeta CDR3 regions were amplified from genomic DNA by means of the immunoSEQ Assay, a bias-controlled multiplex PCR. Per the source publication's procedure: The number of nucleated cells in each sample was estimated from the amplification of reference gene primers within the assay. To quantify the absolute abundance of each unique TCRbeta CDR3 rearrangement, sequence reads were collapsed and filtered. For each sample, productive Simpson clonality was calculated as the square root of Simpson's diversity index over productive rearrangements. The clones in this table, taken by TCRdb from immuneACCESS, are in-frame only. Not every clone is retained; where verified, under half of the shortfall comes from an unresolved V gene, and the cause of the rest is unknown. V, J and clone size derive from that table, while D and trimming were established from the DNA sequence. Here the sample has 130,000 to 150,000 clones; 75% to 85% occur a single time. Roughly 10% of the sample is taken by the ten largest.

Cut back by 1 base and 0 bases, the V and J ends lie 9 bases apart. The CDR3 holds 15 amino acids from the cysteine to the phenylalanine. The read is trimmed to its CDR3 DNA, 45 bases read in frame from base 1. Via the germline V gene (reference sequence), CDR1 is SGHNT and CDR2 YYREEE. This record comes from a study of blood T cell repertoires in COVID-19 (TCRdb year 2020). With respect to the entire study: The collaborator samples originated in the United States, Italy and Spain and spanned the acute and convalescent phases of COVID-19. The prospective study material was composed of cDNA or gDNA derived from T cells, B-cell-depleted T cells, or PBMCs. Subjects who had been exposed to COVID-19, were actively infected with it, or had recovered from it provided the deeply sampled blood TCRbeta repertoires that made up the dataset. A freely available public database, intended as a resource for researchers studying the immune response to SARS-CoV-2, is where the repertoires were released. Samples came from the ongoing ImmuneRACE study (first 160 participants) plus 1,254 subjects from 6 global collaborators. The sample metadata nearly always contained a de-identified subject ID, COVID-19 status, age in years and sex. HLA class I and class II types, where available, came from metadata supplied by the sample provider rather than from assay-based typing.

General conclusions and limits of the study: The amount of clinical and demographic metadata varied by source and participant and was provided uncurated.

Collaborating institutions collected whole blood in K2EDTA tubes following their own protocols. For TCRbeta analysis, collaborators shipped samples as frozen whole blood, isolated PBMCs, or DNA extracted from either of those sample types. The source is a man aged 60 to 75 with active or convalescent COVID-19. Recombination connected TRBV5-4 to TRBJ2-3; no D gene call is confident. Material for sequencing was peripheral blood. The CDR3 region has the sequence CASSLSLTSTDTQYF. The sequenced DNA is TGTGCCAGCAGCTTGAGCTTAACTAGCACAGATACGCAGTATTTT.